This note documents a single T cell receptor (beta chain) sequence. This sample is drawn from a study of blood T cell repertoires in COVID-19. Only in-frame clones appear in the TCRdb table, and some are missing; sequencing was by immunoSEQ multiplex PCR. The table lists about 280,000 clones, around 89% of them singletons. Cohorts were based on clinical histories the participants reported. The TCR originated in a woman in her twenties or thirties with acute COVID-19. Sequencing was performed on PBMCs or T cells enriched from blood (not recorded which).

CDR3 amino acids: CASSPGWGAGELFF. CDR3 DNA: TGTGCCAGCAGCCCAGGGTGGGGGGCCGGGGAGCTGTTTTTT. This chain joins TRBV5-4 and TRBJ2-2, with D tentatively TRBD2 (6 bases). CDR3 length: 14 amino acids. The V gene's germline CDR1 is SGHNT and CDR2 YYREEE (reference sequence). V shed 4 bases and J shed 6 bases, with 13 bases lying between them.